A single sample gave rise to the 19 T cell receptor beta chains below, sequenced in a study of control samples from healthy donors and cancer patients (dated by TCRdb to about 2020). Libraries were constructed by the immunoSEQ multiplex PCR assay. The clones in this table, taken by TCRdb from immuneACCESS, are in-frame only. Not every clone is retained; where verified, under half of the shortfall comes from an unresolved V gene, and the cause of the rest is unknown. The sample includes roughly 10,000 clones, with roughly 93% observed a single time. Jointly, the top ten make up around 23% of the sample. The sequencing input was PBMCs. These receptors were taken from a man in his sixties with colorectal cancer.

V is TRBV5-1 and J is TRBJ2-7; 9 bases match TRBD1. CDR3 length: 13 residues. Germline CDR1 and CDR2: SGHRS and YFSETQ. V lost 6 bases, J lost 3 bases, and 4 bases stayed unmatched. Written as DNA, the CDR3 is TGCGCCAGCACCCAGACAGGGGGCTACGAGCAGTACTTC. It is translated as CASTQTGGYEQYF.

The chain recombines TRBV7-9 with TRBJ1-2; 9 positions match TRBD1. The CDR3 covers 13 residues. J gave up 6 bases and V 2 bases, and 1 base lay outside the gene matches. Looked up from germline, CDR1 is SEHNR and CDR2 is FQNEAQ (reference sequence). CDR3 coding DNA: TGTGCCAGCAGCTTAAGGGACAGGGATGGCTACACCTTC. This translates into CASSLRDRDGYTF.

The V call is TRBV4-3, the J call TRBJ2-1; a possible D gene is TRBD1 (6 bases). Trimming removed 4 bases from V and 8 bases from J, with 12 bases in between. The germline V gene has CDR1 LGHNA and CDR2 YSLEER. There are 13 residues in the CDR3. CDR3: CASSPRWGHEQFF. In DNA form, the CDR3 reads TGCGCCAGCAGCCCCCGGTGGGGGCATGAGCAGTTCTTC.

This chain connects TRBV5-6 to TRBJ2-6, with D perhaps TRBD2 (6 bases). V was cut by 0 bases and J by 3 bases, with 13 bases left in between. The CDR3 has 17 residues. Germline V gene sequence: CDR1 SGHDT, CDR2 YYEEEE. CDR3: CASSLGIAGSGANVLTF. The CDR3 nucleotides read TGTGCCAGCAGCTTGGGTATCGCGGGGAGTGGGGCCAACGTCCTGACTTTC.

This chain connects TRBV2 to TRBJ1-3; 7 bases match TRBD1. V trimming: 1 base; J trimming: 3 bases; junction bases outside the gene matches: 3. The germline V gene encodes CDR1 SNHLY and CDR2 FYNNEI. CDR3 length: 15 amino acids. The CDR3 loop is CASSEEGAGGNTIYF. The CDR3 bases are TGTGCCAGCAGTGAAGAGGGGGCTGGTGGAAACACCATATATTTT. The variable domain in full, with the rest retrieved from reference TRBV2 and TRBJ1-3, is EPEVTQTPSHQVTQMGQEVILRCVPISNHLYFYWYRQILGQKVEFLVSFYNNEISEKSEIFDDQFSVERPDGSNFTLKIRSTKLEDSAMYFCASSEEGAGGNTIYFGEGSWLTVV.

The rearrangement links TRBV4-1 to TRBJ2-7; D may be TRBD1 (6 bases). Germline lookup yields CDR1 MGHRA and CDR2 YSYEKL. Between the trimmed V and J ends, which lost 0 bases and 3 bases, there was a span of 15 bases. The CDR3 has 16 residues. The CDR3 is CASSQELGQGIYEQYF. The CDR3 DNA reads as TGCGCCAGCAGCCAAGAGCTAGGGCAGGGGATCTACGAGCAGTACTTC.

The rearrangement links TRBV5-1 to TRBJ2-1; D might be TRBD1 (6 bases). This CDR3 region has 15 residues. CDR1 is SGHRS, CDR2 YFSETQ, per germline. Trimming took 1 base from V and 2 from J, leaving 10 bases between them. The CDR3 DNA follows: TGCGCCAGCAGCTTGCAACAGGGCACCTACAATGAGCAGTTCTTC. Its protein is CASSLQQGTYNEQFF.

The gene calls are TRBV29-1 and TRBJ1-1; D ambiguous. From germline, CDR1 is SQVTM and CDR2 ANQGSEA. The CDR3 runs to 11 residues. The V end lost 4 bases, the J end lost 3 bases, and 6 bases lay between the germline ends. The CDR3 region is CSVGVDTEAFF. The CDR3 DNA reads TGCAGCGTTGGGGTTGACACTGAAGCTTTCTTT.

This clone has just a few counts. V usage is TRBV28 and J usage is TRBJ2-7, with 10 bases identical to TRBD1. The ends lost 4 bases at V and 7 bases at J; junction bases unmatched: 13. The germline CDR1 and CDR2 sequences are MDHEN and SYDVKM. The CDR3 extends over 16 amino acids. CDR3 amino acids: CASSSPWTGGTTEQYF. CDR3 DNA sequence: TGTGCCAGCAGTTCCCCATGGACAGGGGGTACCACGGAGCAGTACTTC.

The CDR3 DNA sequence: TGTGCCAGCAGCTTAGACAGGGGGCTCGATGGCTACACCTTC. Amino acid sequence: CASSLDRGLDGYTF. The gene calls are TRBV7-8 and TRBJ1-2, with 9 bases fitting TRBD1. CDR3 length: 14 amino acids. The germline gives CDR1 SGHVS, CDR2 FQNEAQ. The V and J ends lost 1 base and 6 bases, in that order; junction bases with no gene match: 3.

The CDR3 DNA sequence: TGTGCCAGCAGCTTTCAAGGAGGGGGCACTGAAGCTTTCTTT. Translating it yields CASSFQGGGTEAFF. The chain is built from TRBV7-9 and TRBJ1-1; possibly TRBD1 for D (6 bases). The germline V gene encodes CDR1 SEHNR and CDR2 FQNEAQ (reference sequence). The CDR3 spans 14 residues. Between the trimmed V and J ends, which lost 3 bases and 4 bases, there was a span of 12 bases.

CDR3 sequence (DNA): TGTGCCAGCAGCTTGCCGAGAGGGGGAGAGGGAAACACCATATATTTT. Protein: CASSLPRGGEGNTIYF. This rearrangement joins TRBV5-6 to TRBJ1-3, with D perhaps matching TRBD1 (6 bases). The CDR3 extends over 16 amino acids. Germline V gene sequence: CDR1 SGHDT, CDR2 YYEEEE. V was trimmed by 1 base and J by 4 bases, leaving 15 bases between them.

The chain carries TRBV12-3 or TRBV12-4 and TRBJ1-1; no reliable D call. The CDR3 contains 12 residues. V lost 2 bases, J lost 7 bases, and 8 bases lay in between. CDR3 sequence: CASSLLEGEAFF. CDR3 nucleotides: TGTGCCAGCAGTTTACTGGAGGGTGAAGCTTTCTTT.

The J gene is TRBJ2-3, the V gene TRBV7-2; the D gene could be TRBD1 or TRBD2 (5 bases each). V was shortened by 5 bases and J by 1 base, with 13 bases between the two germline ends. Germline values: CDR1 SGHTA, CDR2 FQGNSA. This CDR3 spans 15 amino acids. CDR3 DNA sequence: TGTGCCAGCAGCCCAGAACCGGGGCGCACAGATACGCAGTATTTT. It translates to CASSPEPGRTDTQYF.

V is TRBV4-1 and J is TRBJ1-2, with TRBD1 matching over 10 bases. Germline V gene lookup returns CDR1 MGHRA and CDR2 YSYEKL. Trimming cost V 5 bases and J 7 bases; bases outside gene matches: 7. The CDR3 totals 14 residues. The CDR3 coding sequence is TGCGCCAGCAGCTCTGACAGGGGGCACAGTGGCTACACCTTC. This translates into CASSSDRGHSGYTF.

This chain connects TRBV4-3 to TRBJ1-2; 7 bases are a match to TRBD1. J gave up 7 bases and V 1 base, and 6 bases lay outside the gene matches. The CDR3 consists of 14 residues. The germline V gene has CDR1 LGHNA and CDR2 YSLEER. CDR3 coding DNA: TGCGCCAGCAGCCAAGCGACAGGGATTAGTGGCTACACCTTC. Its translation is CASSQATGISGYTF.

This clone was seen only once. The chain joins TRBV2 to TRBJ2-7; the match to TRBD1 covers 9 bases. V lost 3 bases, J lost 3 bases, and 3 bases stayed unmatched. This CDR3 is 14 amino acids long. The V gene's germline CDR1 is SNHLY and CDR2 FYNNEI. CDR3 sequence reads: CASSEGTGFYEQYF. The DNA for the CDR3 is TGTGCCAGCAGTGAGGGGACAGGGTTCTACGAGCAGTACTTC.

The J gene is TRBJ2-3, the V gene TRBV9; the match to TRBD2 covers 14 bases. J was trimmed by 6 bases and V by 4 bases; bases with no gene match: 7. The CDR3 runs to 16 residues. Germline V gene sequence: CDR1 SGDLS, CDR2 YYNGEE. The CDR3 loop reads CASSSTSGGALDTQYF. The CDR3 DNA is TGTGCCAGCAGCTCGACTAGCGGGGGGGCCCTTGATACGCAGTATTTT.

This CDR3 is CASSTGPGQYNEKLFF. The CDR3 DNA sequence: TGTGCCAGCAGCACCGGACCGGGACAGTATAATGAAAAACTGTTTTTT. The chain uses TRBV4-2 and TRBJ1-4, with TRBD1 matching over 7 bases. The CDR3 spans 16 residues. Trimming took 5 bases from V and 4 from J; bases not matched to a gene: 10. Germline CDR1 LGHNA, CDR2 YNFKEQ.